These T cell receptor beta chains were read from a single sample in a study of blood T cell repertoires in COVID-19. Clones were read by immunoSEQ multiplex PCR, and TCRdb kept only the in-frame ones, dropping some. The data contain more than 200,000 clones, 80% to 90% of them singletons. The sequenced sample was peripheral blood. These receptors were obtained from a woman between 50 and 59 years old with acute or convalescent COVID-19. The conserved cysteine and the conserved F or W are not part of the CDR3 here. Size is stated for part of the rows, as once, few or many counts, or as a class when the clone is expanded.

j_call clone_size v_call cdr3_aa
TRBJ1-1 . TRBV30 AWSTRGNTEAF
TRBJ2-7 . TRBV10-3 ACGATGYEQY
TRBJ2-5 . TRBV7-8 ASSLGQGTGLTQY
TRBJ1-2 . TRBV20-1 RPAGDYGYT
TRBJ2-1 . TRBV11-1 ASSPPGYNEQF
TRBJ1-2 once TRBV5-4 ASSLPNRGRGYGYT
TRBJ2-2 . TRBV15 ATSGISGAGELF
TRBJ2-3 . TRBV30 AWTRGQGSADTQY
TRBJ2-7 . TRBV28 ASSPARASPFYEQY
TRBJ2-7 . TRBV6-1 ASSEGAGPYEQY
TRBJ1-1 . TRBV19 ASKVGVMNTEAF
TRBJ1-1 . TRBV5-8 ASSQPTVYTEAF
TRBJ2-7 . TRBV5-1 ASSLEAPGAYEQY
TRBJ2-4 . TRBV6-1 ASSEFQGTKNIQY
TRBJ2-2 . TRBV6-5 ASSYRTTNTGKLF
TRBJ2-3 . TRBV28 ASSLTGQGADTQY
TRBJ2-6 . TRBV6-1 ASSGLAGGPSSGANVLT
TRBJ1-1 . TRBV7-2 ASSLVHRDATEAF
TRBJ2-1 . TRBV14 ASSQGRDSYNEQF
TRBJ2-1 . TRBV27 ASSSTVYNEQF
TRBJ2-5 . TRBV5-1 ASSGGGGETQY
TRBJ2-1 . TRBV2 ASSRVGAYNEQF
TRBJ2-7 . TRBV9 ASSVGQGGYEQY
TRBJ2-7 . TRBV3-1/TRBV3-2 ASSLLDRPYEQY
TRBJ2-1 once TRBV15 ATSRGVEQF
TRBJ1-3 . TRBV14 ASSHHQKGVRSGNTIY
TRBJ2-1 . TRBV27 ASSPGRVPYNEQF
TRBJ2-2 . TRBV24-1 ATSDKTGTVNTGELF
TRBJ2-7 . TRBV20-1 SASHRAGGEQY
TRBJ2-7 . TRBV5-6 ASSPQALWYEQY
TRBJ1-1 . TRBV3-1/TRBV3-2 ASSQGWGGGTEAF